This T cell receptor (beta chain) was sequenced during a study of blood T cell repertoires in COVID-19. Across the study: Sample material is recorded as cDNA or gDNA derived from T cells, B-cell-depleted T cells, or PBMCs.

Under the authors' procedure: Reference gene primer amplification gave nucleated cell count estimates. Profiled with immunoSEQ multiplex PCR; TCRdb holds only in-frame clones, not every one. V, J and clone size were drawn from that table, and D and trimming were deduced from the DNA. This table has around 70,000 clones, about nine tenths appearing once. CDR1 and CDR2 (germline): SGHRS, YFSETQ. CDR3 size: 15 residues. Deletions cut 2 bases from V and 6 bases from J, with 14 bases between. Source material: peripheral blood. The chain uses TRBV5-1 and TRBJ2-2; TRBD1 might be the D (6 bases). This TCR came from a human donor in a cohort sampled during active COVID-19. CDR3 bases: TGCGCCAGCAGCTTTGGGCAGGGGAAACCCGGGGAGCTGTTTTTT. It encodes CASSFGQGKPGELFF.